The TCR beta chain under discussion was sequenced for a study of blood T cell repertoires in COVID-19. Turning to the study itself: Sites in the United States, Italy and Spain provided acute and convalescent COVID-19 samples. T cells, B-cell-depleted T cells, or PBMCs provided the cDNA or gDNA that served as material.

Original processing notes: Quantification of nucleated cells was approximated via reference gene primer amplification. Produced via immunoSEQ multiplex PCR; TCRdb's table is partial and in-frame only. V, J and clone size derive from that table, while D and trimming were established from the DNA sequence. In the table there are around 250,000 clones, more than 70% of which are singletons. Unmatched junction bases numbered 6, after V lost 9 bases and J lost 7 bases. CDR3 length: 12 amino acids. Sequencing was carried out using peripheral blood. The rearrangement joins TRBV12-3 or TRBV12-4 to TRBJ2-7; TRBD1 matches at 10 bases. This clonotype was obtained from a man older than 75 with acute or convalescent COVID-19. This CDR3 is CASTTGGSEQYF. CDR3 nucleotide sequence: TGTGCCAGTACGACAGGGGGCTCAGAGCAGTACTTC.